This TCR beta chain was identified in a study of OX40 agonist ivuxolimab in advanced cancers. The V gene's germline CDR1 is MDHEN and CDR2 SYDVKM. V lost 6 bases, J lost 1 base, and 9 bases lay in between. This CDR3 is 13 amino acids long. Generated by immunoSEQ multiplex PCR, the TCRdb table keeps only in-frame clones and is missing some. The repertoire includes about 36,000 clones, 88% of them detected once, and around 4% sits in the top ten. This TCR derives from an adult with an advanced solid tumor such as melanoma, head and neck, liver or kidney cancer. The source material was CD4+ or CD8+ T cells sorted from blood, sampled in a trial of the OX40 agonist ivuxolimab. The chain joins TRBV28 to TRBJ1-1; weak D call: TRBD1 (5 bases). This CDR3 is CASRYGQNTEAFF. The CDR3 coding sequence is TGTGCCAGCAGATACGGACAGAACACTGAAGCTTTCTTT.